Each of the 15 T cell receptor beta chains below was sequenced from the same sample in a study of blood T cell repertoires in COVID-19. Method: immunoSEQ multiplex PCR; TCRdb's copy keeps in-frame clones and lacks some. The repertoire holds about 310,000 clones, around 87% seen once, with 1% in the top ten. Sequenced: peripheral blood. Receptors originate from a man aged 50 to 59 with active or convalescent COVID-19.

V usage is TRBV18 and J usage is TRBJ1-2; TRBD1 might be the D (5 bases). The CDR3 sequence is 15 residues long. In germline, CDR1 is KGHSH, CDR2 LQKENI. V lost 1 base and J 5 bases, leaving 14 bases between the germline ends. In DNA form, the CDR3 reads TGTGCCAGCTCACCACGTCAGGGAGGGATATATGGCTACACCTTC. Protein sequence: CASSPRQGGIYGYTF.

The V and J genes are TRBV18 and TRBJ1-1; 8 bases are a match to TRBD1. The V and J ends lost 5 bases and 3 bases, in that order; junction bases with no gene match: 5. Germline CDR1 is KGHSH and CDR2 is LQKENI. The length of the CDR3 is 14 residues. The CDR3, as DNA: TGTGCCAGCTCAGGGACAGGTGGGGACACTGAAGCTTTCTTT. Protein sequence: CASSGTGGDTEAFF.

This chain uses TRBV16 with TRBJ1-5, with D uncertain. Germline V CDR1 and CDR2: KGHSY, FQNENV. The CDR3 runs 18 residues. The V gene lost 4 bases and the J gene lost 5 bases, with 24 bases spanning the gap. The CDR3 nucleotides read TGTGCCAGCAGCCCTTACCGGAGTCCTCGTCAGAGTGATCAGCCCCAGCATTTT. This gives the protein CASSPYRSPRQSDQPQHF.

This clone showed up just a few times. The V call is TRBV4-3, the J call TRBJ2-1, with D unclear. CDR3 size: 18 residues. Trimming left V 0 bases short and J 9 bases short, with 24 bases between. CDR1 LGHNA and CDR2 YSLEER come from the germline V gene. For the CDR3, the DNA is TGCGCCAGCAGCCAAGATTTGCGAGTATTTGGTTCAGGTTCTGAGCAGTTCTTC. It codes for CASSQDLRVFGSGSEQFF.

The rearrangement uses TRBV28 and TRBJ2-7, with 7 positions matching TRBD2. The germline V gene has CDR1 MDHEN and CDR2 SYDVKM. After removal of 2 bases from V and 6 bases from J, the junction contained 7 bases not matched to a gene. This CDR3 is 14 amino acids long. This CDR3 is CASSLGGRGGEQYF. As DNA, the CDR3 is TGTGCCAGCAGTTTAGGTGGGAGGGGTGGCGAGCAGTACTTC.

The genes are TRBV19 and TRBJ1-2, with unresolved D. The CDR3 contains 14 residues. The V gene lost 8 bases and the J gene lost 5 bases, with 18 bases spanning the gap. Germline V gene sequence: CDR1 LNHDA, CDR2 SQIVND (reference sequence). CDR3 protein: CASSNGGREYGYTF. In nucleotides, the CDR3 is TGTGCCAGTTCCAACGGCGGTCGGGAGTATGGCTACACCTTC.

J is TRBJ1-5 and V is TRBV28, with TRBD1 as a possible D gene (6 bases). Trimming cost V 3 bases and J 7 bases, with 13 bases left between them. This CDR3 has 14 amino acids. Germline V CDR1 and CDR2: MDHEN, SYDVKM. CDR3 DNA sequence: TGTGCCAGCAGTTTCCCGGGACACGCCCAGCCCCAGCATTTT. Its protein product is CASSFPGHAQPQHF.

This chain uses TRBV6-1 with TRBJ1-6; 8 bases line up with TRBD1. Trimming removed 4 bases from V and 8 bases from J; junction bases left unmatched: 10. CDR1 and CDR2 (germline): MNHNS, SASEGT. The CDR3 contains 16 residues. CDR3 sequence reads: CASSADRGGGDSPLHF. The CDR3 bases are TGTGCCAGCAGTGCCGACAGGGGAGGGGGTGATTCACCCCTCCACTTT.

The chain employs TRBV21-1 and TRBJ1-3; TRBD1, as called in the table, went unchecked against the DNA. TRBV21-1 is classified as a pseudogene. The CDR3 has 18 residues. The CDR3 DNA is TGTGCCAGCAGCAAAGAGGGGCCGGGACACCTTACTGGAAACACCATATATTTT. Translated: CASSKEGPGHLTGNTIYF.

The chain is built from TRBV3-1 (or the pseudogene TRBV3-2) and TRBJ1-4, with D perhaps matching TRBD1 (5 bases). Trimming stripped 3 bases from V and 4 bases from J, with 12 bases between. CDR1 and CDR2 (germline): LGHDT, YNNKEL (reference sequence). CDR3 length: 15 residues. The CDR3, as DNA: TGTGCCAGCAGCCAGGGCGGGGGGTATAATGAAAAACTGTTTTTT. Amino acid sequence: CASSQGGGYNEKLFF.

This clone appeared once. This chain uses TRBV27 with TRBJ1-6, with D maybe TRBD1 (6 bases). The CDR3 has 13 amino acids. Trimming removed 4 bases at V and 8 bases at J, with 9 bases between. The germline CDR1 and CDR2 sequences are MNHEY and SMNVEV (reference sequence). CDR3 nucleotides: TGTGCCAGCAGTTCAGGGGCTGATTCACCCCTCCACTTT. Its translation is CASSSGADSPLHF.

J is TRBJ2-3 and V is TRBV5-6, with TRBD2 as a possible D gene (5 bases). The germline CDR1 and CDR2 sequences are SGHDT and YYEEEE. V was shortened by 2 bases and J by 4 bases, with 14 bases between the two germline ends. The CDR3 is 15 residues long. CDR3: CASSFRSGFADTQYF. The CDR3 DNA reads TGTGCCAGCAGCTTTAGGTCGGGGTTTGCAGATACGCAGTATTTT.

The CDR3: CAWSSGNTIYF. For the CDR3, the DNA is TGTGCCTGGAGTTCAGGAAACACCATATATTTT. The V gene is TRBV30, the J gene TRBJ1-3, with D unclear. The CDR3 is made up of 11 amino acids. The ends were cut back, 2 bases at V and 4 bases at J, with 3 bases in the middle. The germline CDR1 and CDR2 sequences are GTSNPN and SVGIG (reference sequence).

The V and J genes are TRBV5-6 and TRBJ2-3; no definite D call. The germline gives CDR1 SGHDT, CDR2 YYEEEE. The CDR3 loop spans 13 amino acids. V was pared by 3 bases and J by 6 bases, with 11 bases between. CDR3 loop: CASSYSPVDTQYF. The CDR3 DNA is TGTGCCAGCAGCTATTCCCCCGTGGATACGCAGTATTTT.

This chain joins TRBV12-3 or TRBV12-4 and TRBJ1-1; D not certain. The CDR3 is made up of 13 amino acids. V lost 5 bases and J lost 0, with 7 bases in between. Here the CDR3 reads CASSLSLNTEAFF. CDR3 DNA: TGTGCCAGCAGTCTATCTTTGAACACTGAAGCTTTCTTT.